The rows below give T cell receptor beta chains drawn from one sample of a study of OX40 agonist ivuxolimab in advanced cancers. The method was immunoSEQ multiplex PCR; TCRdb's version includes in-frame clones alone and lacks a portion of them. The sample records tens of thousands of clones, around 81% being singletons. Specimen: CD4+ or CD8+ T cells sorted from blood, collected in a trial of the OX40 agonist ivuxolimab. The origin of the receptors is an adult with an advanced solid tumor such as melanoma, head and neck, liver or kidney cancer. Each CDR3 is given with its conserved first and last residue. The D gene is left open where the match is weak. The listing skips clone size in some rows; elsewhere it reads once, few, many or a size class.

v_call: TRBV30; clone_size: .; j_call: TRBJ2-1; d_call: .; cdr3_nt: TGTGCCTGGAGTGTACTACTGCTCAATGAGCAGTTCTTC; cdr3_aa: CAWSVLLLNEQFF
v_call: TRBV7-9; clone_size: .; j_call: TRBJ2-7; d_call: TRBD1; cdr3_nt: TGTGCCAGCAGCTTCAGGTCTGGAACAGGGGCCTACGAGCAGTACTTC; cdr3_aa: CASSFRSGTGAYEQYF
v_call: TRBV2; clone_size: .; j_call: TRBJ1-1; d_call: .; cdr3_nt: TGTGCCAGCAGATTTGGTAGAGAGAACACTGAAGCTTTCTTT; cdr3_aa: CASRFGRENTEAFF
v_call: TRBV6-6; clone_size: .; j_call: TRBJ2-5; d_call: .; cdr3_nt: TGTGCCAGCAGTAGAGACCCAGGGCCGGAGACCCAGTACTTC; cdr3_aa: CASSRDPGPETQYF
v_call: TRBV29-1; clone_size: .; j_call: TRBJ2-6; d_call: .; cdr3_nt: TGCAGCGTTGAAGATGTAGGGACTGGGGCCAACGTCCTGACTTTC; cdr3_aa: CSVEDVGTGANVLTF
v_call: TRBV9; clone_size: few; j_call: TRBJ1-4; d_call: .; cdr3_nt: TGTGCCAGCAGCGTCGGGGGTAGGGGTAATGAAAAACTGTTTTTT; cdr3_aa: CASSVGGRGNEKLFF
v_call: TRBV7-3; clone_size: .; j_call: TRBJ2-1; d_call: TRBD2; cdr3_nt: TGTGCCAGCAGCTCCCTAGGGGGGACTAGCGGGATAGTTGAGCAGTTCTTC; cdr3_aa: CASSSLGGTSGIVEQFF
v_call: TRBV2; clone_size: .; j_call: TRBJ2-1; d_call: .; cdr3_nt: TGTGCCAGCAGTGGGATTGGGATCTACAATGAGCAGTTCTTC; cdr3_aa: CASSGIGIYNEQFF
v_call: TRBV7-9; clone_size: few; j_call: TRBJ2-7; d_call: TRBD1; cdr3_nt: TGTGCCAGCAGCTTAGCAGGACAGGGCGCCTACGAGCAGTACTTC; cdr3_aa: CASSLAGQGAYEQYF
v_call: TRBV28; clone_size: .; j_call: TRBJ2-1; d_call: TRBD2; cdr3_nt: TGTGCCAGCATCGGGGGGTTAGCTTCGGATGAGCAGTTCTTC; cdr3_aa: CASIGGLASDEQFF
v_call: TRBV5-6; clone_size: .; j_call: TRBJ2-1; d_call: TRBD2; cdr3_nt: TGTGCCAGCAGCCCGGAAGCGGGACCTTACAATGAGCAGTTCTTC; cdr3_aa: CASSPEAGPYNEQFF
v_call: TRBV6-6; clone_size: .; j_call: TRBJ2-7; d_call: .; cdr3_nt: TGTGCCAGCAGTTACTCGGGCGGGCGAACCTACGAGCAGTACTTC; cdr3_aa: CASSYSGGRTYEQYF
v_call: TRBV5-8; clone_size: .; j_call: TRBJ2-2; d_call: .; cdr3_nt: TGTGCCAGCAGTCAGACAGAGGGATATTCCGGGGAGCTGTTTTTT; cdr3_aa: CASSQTEGYSGELFF
v_call: TRBV13; clone_size: .; j_call: TRBJ1-6; d_call: .; cdr3_nt: TGTGCCAGCAGCTTGGAGCGGGGTTCACCCCTCCACTTT; cdr3_aa: CASSLERGSPLHF
v_call: TRBV5-4; clone_size: .; j_call: TRBJ1-1; d_call: TRBD1; cdr3_nt: TGTGCCAGCAGCCCCCCAAAGACAGGGTTGAACACTGAAGCTTTCTTT; cdr3_aa: CASSPPKTGLNTEAFF
v_call: TRBV2; clone_size: once; j_call: TRBJ2-5; d_call: .; cdr3_nt: TGTGCCAGCACCCGGGTAGGCCGAGAGACCCAGTACTTC; cdr3_aa: CASTRVGRETQYF
v_call: TRBV5-6; clone_size: .; j_call: TRBJ2-4; d_call: .; cdr3_nt: TGTGCCAGCAGCGACAGACGGGTAGGCAAAAACATTCAGTACTTC; cdr3_aa: CASSDRRVGKNIQYF
v_call: TRBV7-2; clone_size: .; j_call: TRBJ2-7; d_call: .; cdr3_nt: TGTGCCAGCAGCCACCCTTCCGTAATAGTCGAGCAGTACTTC; cdr3_aa: CASSHPSVIVEQYF
v_call: TRBV7-3; clone_size: .; j_call: TRBJ2-2; d_call: .; cdr3_nt: TGTGCCAGCAGCTCCGGACCCACCGGGGAGCTGTTTTTT; cdr3_aa: CASSSGPTGELFF
v_call: TRBV7-8; clone_size: .; j_call: TRBJ1-5; d_call: TRBD1; cdr3_nt: TGTGCCAGCAGCATACAGGGGACTAGCAATCAGCCCCAGCATTTT; cdr3_aa: CASSIQGTSNQPQHF
v_call: TRBV11-2; clone_size: .; j_call: TRBJ2-7; d_call: .; cdr3_nt: TGTGCCAGCAGCCCCGACAGGATGGCCTACGAGCAGTACTTC; cdr3_aa: CASSPDRMAYEQYF
v_call: TRBV29-1; clone_size: .; j_call: TRBJ1-1; d_call: .; cdr3_nt: TGCAGCGTTGTCCACGGGGGCCGGGGCACTGAAGCTTTCTTT; cdr3_aa: CSVVHGGRGTEAFF
v_call: TRBV2; clone_size: large; j_call: TRBJ1-5; d_call: .; cdr3_nt: TGTGCCAGCAGTGATGAGGGATACCAGCCCCAGCATTTT; cdr3_aa: CASSDEGYQPQHF
v_call: TRBV4-2; clone_size: few; j_call: TRBJ1-3; d_call: .; cdr3_nt: TGTGCCAGCAGCCTAAACACAGCTAACTCTGGAAACACCATATATTTT; cdr3_aa: CASSLNTANSGNTIYF
v_call: TRBV2; clone_size: .; j_call: TRBJ2-5; d_call: .; cdr3_nt: TGTGCCAGCAGACCTAGGACAGCGGAAGAGACCCAGTACTTC; cdr3_aa: CASRPRTAEETQYF
v_call: TRBV27; clone_size: .; j_call: TRBJ2-3; d_call: .; cdr3_nt: TGTGCCAGCAGTTTCCGGGACATCGCTAGCACAGATACGCAGTATTTT; cdr3_aa: CASSFRDIASTDTQYF
v_call: TRBV10-3; clone_size: few; j_call: TRBJ2-7; d_call: .; cdr3_nt: TGTGCCATCAGTGAGAGGGCCGAGCAGTACTTC; cdr3_aa: CAISERAEQYF
v_call: TRBV4-1; clone_size: .; j_call: TRBJ1-4; d_call: .; cdr3_nt: TGCGCCAGCAGCCAACGGAGTCGGGGTCAAAATGAAAAACTGTTTTTT; cdr3_aa: CASSQRSRGQNEKLFF
v_call: TRBV18; clone_size: .; j_call: TRBJ2-5; d_call: .; cdr3_nt: TGTGCCAGCCGGGACACCAAACTCCAAGAGACCCAGTACTTC; cdr3_aa: CASRDTKLQETQYF
v_call: TRBV10-2; clone_size: .; j_call: TRBJ2-5; d_call: .; cdr3_nt: TGCGCCAGCAGTTCCAATAGTCCCCCAGAGACCCAGTACTTC; cdr3_aa: CASSSNSPPETQYF
v_call: TRBV7-9; clone_size: few; j_call: TRBJ1-2; d_call: .; cdr3_nt: TGTGCCAGCAGCTTAGTTGGTCCCATCTATGGCTACACCTTC; cdr3_aa: CASSLVGPIYGYTF
v_call: TRBV7-2; clone_size: .; j_call: TRBJ2-7; d_call: TRBD1; cdr3_nt: TGTGCCAGCAGCTCGGACAGGCACTACGAGCAGTACTTC; cdr3_aa: CASSSDRHYEQYF
v_call: TRBV16; clone_size: .; j_call: TRBJ2-7; d_call: .; cdr3_nt: TGTGCCAGCAGCCAAGGCTTGGCAGGGAGCTCCTACGAGCAGTACTTC; cdr3_aa: CASSQGLAGSSYEQYF
v_call: TRBV7-9; clone_size: few; j_call: TRBJ1-2; d_call: .; cdr3_nt: TGTGCCAGCAGCAACGGGGGAGTACTAAACTATGGCTACACCTTC; cdr3_aa: CASSNGGVLNYGYTF
v_call: TRBV10-1; clone_size: .; j_call: TRBJ2-3; d_call: TRBD2; cdr3_nt: TGCGCCAGCAGTGGGGAGGGTAGCTCAGATACGCAGTATTTT; cdr3_aa: CASSGEGSSDTQYF
v_call: TRBV28; clone_size: few; j_call: TRBJ1-2; d_call: .; cdr3_nt: TGTGCCAGCACCCAGGAGGGTCCTCTTTATGGCTACACCTTC; cdr3_aa: CASTQEGPLYGYTF
v_call: TRBV28; clone_size: .; j_call: TRBJ1-5; d_call: TRBD1; cdr3_nt: TGTGCCAGCAGTTTCCAGACAGGGAGTGATCAGCCCCAGCATTTT; cdr3_aa: CASSFQTGSDQPQHF
v_call: TRBV5-4; clone_size: .; j_call: TRBJ1-1; d_call: TRBD1; cdr3_nt: TGTGCCAGCAGCACCTGGGGCGGGACAGGGGGGAACACTGAAGCTTTCTTT; cdr3_aa: CASSTWGGTGGNTEAFF
v_call: TRBV5-1; clone_size: .; j_call: TRBJ1-6; d_call: TRBD1; cdr3_nt: TGCGCCAGCAGCTTGGGCATCGGACAGGATAATTCACCCCTCCACTTT; cdr3_aa: CASSLGIGQDNSPLHF
v_call: TRBV28; clone_size: .; j_call: TRBJ2-7; d_call: TRBD1; cdr3_nt: TGTGCCAGCAGTACAACCGGGACAGGGATTTACGAGCAGTACTTC; cdr3_aa: CASSTTGTGIYEQYF
v_call: TRBV14; clone_size: .; j_call: TRBJ1-2; d_call: TRBD1; cdr3_nt: TGTGCCAGCAGCCAAGTAAGGACAGGACTCGATGGCTACACCTTC; cdr3_aa: CASSQVRTGLDGYTF
v_call: TRBV19; clone_size: .; j_call: TRBJ2-2; d_call: .; cdr3_nt: TGTGCCAGTAGTATAGTTGCTAGCCCGAACACCGGGGAGCTGTTTTTT; cdr3_aa: CASSIVASPNTGELFF
v_call: TRBV6-4; clone_size: .; j_call: TRBJ2-7; d_call: .; cdr3_nt: TGTGCCAGCGTACGGGTCTACGAGCAGTACTTC; cdr3_aa: CASVRVYEQYF
v_call: TRBV4-1; clone_size: once; j_call: TRBJ1-3; d_call: .; cdr3_nt: TGCGCCAGCAGTCCTTCTCCTATACTTCGGAGAGCCTCTGGAAACACCATATATTTT; cdr3_aa: CASSPSPILRRASGNTIYF
v_call: TRBV6-5; clone_size: few; j_call: TRBJ2-7; d_call: TRBD2; cdr3_nt: TGTGCCAGCAGTCCGGGGGGCGAGCAGTACTTC; cdr3_aa: CASSPGGEQYF
v_call: TRBV29-1; clone_size: .; j_call: TRBJ1-1; d_call: .; cdr3_nt: TGCAGCGGACGAAGGAACACTGAAGCTTTCTTT; cdr3_aa: CSGRRNTEAFF
v_call: TRBV5-5; clone_size: .; j_call: TRBJ2-3; d_call: TRBD1; cdr3_nt: TGTGCCAGCAGCTTGGACGGCAGGGGGCAAATAGATACGCAGTATTTT; cdr3_aa: CASSLDGRGQIDTQYF
v_call: TRBV6-6; clone_size: .; j_call: TRBJ1-5; d_call: .; cdr3_nt: TGTGCCAGCAGGCCTCCGGGACCGAGCAATCAGCCCCAGCATTTT; cdr3_aa: CASRPPGPSNQPQHF
v_call: TRBV5-5; clone_size: .; j_call: TRBJ2-2; d_call: TRBD2; cdr3_nt: TGTGCCAGCAGCTTGAGAACTAGCGTCACCGGGGAGCTGTTTTTT; cdr3_aa: CASSLRTSVTGELFF
v_call: TRBV19; clone_size: few; j_call: TRBJ1-2; d_call: TRBD1; cdr3_nt: TGTGCCAGTACCCTGACAGGGTCCAAGGGCTACACCTTC; cdr3_aa: CASTLTGSKGYTF
v_call: TRBV9; clone_size: .; j_call: TRBJ2-7; d_call: TRBD1; cdr3_nt: TGTGCCAGCAGCGTCTCGGGACAGCCCTCCTACGAGCAGTACTTC; cdr3_aa: CASSVSGQPSYEQYF
v_call: TRBV30; clone_size: .; j_call: TRBJ2-5; d_call: .; cdr3_nt: TGTGCCTGGAGTCCGGGACTTACGAGGCAAGAGACCCAGTACTTC; cdr3_aa: CAWSPGLTRQETQYF
v_call: TRBV30; clone_size: few; j_call: TRBJ2-3; d_call: TRBD2; cdr3_nt: TGTGCCTGGAGTCCATGGACTAGCGGGGGGTTCACAGATACGCAGTATTTT; cdr3_aa: CAWSPWTSGGFTDTQYF
v_call: TRBV9; clone_size: .; j_call: TRBJ1-1; d_call: .; cdr3_nt: TGTGCCAGCAGCGTGGGGCAGCGTGGGACTGAAGCTTTCTTT; cdr3_aa: CASSVGQRGTEAFF
v_call: TRBV28; clone_size: .; j_call: TRBJ1-2; d_call: TRBD1; cdr3_nt: TGTGCCAGCAAGCTGCGAGGGGGACAGTTTTCTAACTATGGCTACACCTTC; cdr3_aa: CASKLRGGQFSNYGYTF
v_call: TRBV5-1; clone_size: .; j_call: TRBJ2-1; d_call: .; cdr3_nt: TGCGCCAGCAGCTTCCAGGGCCCCCATGAGCAGTTCTTC; cdr3_aa: CASSFQGPHEQFF
v_call: TRBV5-8; clone_size: .; j_call: TRBJ2-5; d_call: TRBD1; cdr3_nt: TGTGCCAGCCGCCGGGACAGGGAATGGCAGGAGACCCAGTACTTC; cdr3_aa: CASRRDREWQETQYF